This TCR beta chain was sequenced in a study of blood T cell repertoires in COVID-19. Study-wide background: T cells, B-cell-depleted T cells, or PBMCs supplied cDNA or gDNA.

Using immunoSEQ multiplex PCR, the repertoire was profiled, and TCRdb retains in-frame clones only, with some absent. The sample has 45,000 or so clones; 87% are singletons. The V end was cut by 0 bases, the J end by 2 bases, with 9 bases between. From germline, CDR1 is SGHDT and CDR2 YYEEEE. The CDR3 contains 15 residues. Sample: peripheral blood. The TCR comes from a woman aged 80 or over in a cohort sampled during active or convalescent COVID-19. The chain is built from TRBV5-6 and TRBJ2-1; D is ambiguous. The CDR3 spells CASSLENSPYNEQFF. The CDR3 coding sequence is TGTGCCAGCAGCTTGGAAAACTCTCCCTACAATGAGCAGTTCTTC.